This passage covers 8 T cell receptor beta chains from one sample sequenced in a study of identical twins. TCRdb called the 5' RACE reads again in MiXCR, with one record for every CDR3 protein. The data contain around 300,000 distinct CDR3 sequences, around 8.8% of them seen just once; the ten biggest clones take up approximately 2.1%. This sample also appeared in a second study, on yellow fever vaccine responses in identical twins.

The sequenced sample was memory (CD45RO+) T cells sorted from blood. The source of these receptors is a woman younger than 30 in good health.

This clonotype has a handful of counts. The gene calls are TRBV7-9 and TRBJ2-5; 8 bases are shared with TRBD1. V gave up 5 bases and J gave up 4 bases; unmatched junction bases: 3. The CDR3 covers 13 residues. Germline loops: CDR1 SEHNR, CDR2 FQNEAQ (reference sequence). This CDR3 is CASSRTGTETQYF. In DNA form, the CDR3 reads TGTGCCAGCAGCCGGACAGGGACAGAGACCCAGTACTTC.

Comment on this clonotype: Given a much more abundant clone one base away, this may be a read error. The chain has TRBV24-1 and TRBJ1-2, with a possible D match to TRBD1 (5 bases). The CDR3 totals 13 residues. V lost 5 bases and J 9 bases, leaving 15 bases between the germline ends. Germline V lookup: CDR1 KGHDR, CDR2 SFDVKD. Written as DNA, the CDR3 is TGTGCCACCAGTGGTATCCGGGACGGTAGCTACACCTTC. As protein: CATSGIRDGSYTF.

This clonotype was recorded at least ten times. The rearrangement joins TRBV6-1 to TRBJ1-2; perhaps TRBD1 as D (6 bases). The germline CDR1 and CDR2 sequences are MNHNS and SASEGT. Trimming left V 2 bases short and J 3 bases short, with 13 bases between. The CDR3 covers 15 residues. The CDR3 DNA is TGTGCCAGCAGTGAACCTATAAGGACAGACTATGGCTACACCTTC. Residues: CASSEPIRTDYGYTF.

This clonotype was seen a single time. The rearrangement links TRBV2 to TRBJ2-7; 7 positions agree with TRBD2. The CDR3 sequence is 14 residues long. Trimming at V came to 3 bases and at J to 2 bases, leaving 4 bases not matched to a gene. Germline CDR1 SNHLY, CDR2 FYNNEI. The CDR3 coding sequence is TGTGCCAGCAGTGACTCTAGCGGAGCCTACGAGCAGTACTTC. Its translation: CASSDSSGAYEQYF. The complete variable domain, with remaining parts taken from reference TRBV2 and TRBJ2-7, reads EPEVTQTPSHQVTQMGQEVILRCVPISNHLYFYWYRQILGQKVEFLVSFYNNEISEKSEIFDDQFSVERPDGSNFTLKIRSTKLEDSAMYFCASSDSSGAYEQYFGPGTRLTVT.

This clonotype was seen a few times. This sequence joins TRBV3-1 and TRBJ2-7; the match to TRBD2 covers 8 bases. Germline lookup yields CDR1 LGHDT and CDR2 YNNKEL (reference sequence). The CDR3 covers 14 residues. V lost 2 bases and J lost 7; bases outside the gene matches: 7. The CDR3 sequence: CASSQRAGAGEQYV. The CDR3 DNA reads TGTGCCAGCAGCCAACGAGCGGGGGCGGGAGAGCAGTACGTC.

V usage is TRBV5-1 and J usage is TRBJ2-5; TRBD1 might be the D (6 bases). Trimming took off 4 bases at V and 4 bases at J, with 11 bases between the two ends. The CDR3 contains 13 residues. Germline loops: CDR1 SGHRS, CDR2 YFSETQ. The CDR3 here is CASSITGLETQYF. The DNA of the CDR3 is TGCGCCAGCAGCATTACAGGGTTAGAGACCCAGTACTTC.

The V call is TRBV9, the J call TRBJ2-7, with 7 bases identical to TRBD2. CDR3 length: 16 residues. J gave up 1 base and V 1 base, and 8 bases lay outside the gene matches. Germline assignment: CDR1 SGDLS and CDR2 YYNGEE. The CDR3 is CASSVRASGPSYEQYF. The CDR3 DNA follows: TGTGCCAGCAGCGTAAGAGCTAGCGGACCGTCCTACGAGCAGTACTTC. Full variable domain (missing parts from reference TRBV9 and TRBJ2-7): DSGVTQTPKHLITATGQRVTLRCSPRSGDLSVYWYQQSLDQGLQFLIQYYNGEERAKGNILERFSAQQFPDLHSELNLSSLELGDSALYFCASSVRASGPSYEQYFGPGTRLTVT.

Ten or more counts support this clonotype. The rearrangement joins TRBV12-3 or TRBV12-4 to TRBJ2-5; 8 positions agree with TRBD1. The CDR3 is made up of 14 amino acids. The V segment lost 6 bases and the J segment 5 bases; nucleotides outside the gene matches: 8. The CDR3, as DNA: TGTGCCAGCAGCCTGACAGGGGCTGCGGAGACCCAGTACTTC. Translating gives CASSLTGAAETQYF.